Listed below are T cell receptor beta chains from one sample, sequenced in a study of T cell responses to AZD1222 COVID-19 vaccine. Clones were sequenced by immunoSEQ multiplex PCR, and TCRdb holds only the in-frame ones, with some missing. The sample lists about 150,000 clones, about 90% occurring once. The sample here was peripheral blood, taken 28 days after the second AZD1222 dose. The receptors shown here come from an adult who received the AZD1222 COVID-19 vaccine. Each CDR3 is given with its conserved first and last residue. D genes are given only for firm matches. Where a row states a size, it is once, few, many or the class of an expanded clone; other rows omit it.

D gene: -; V gene: TRBV20-1; J gene: TRBJ2-5; CDR3 length: 11; clone size: once; CDR3 protein: CSGVYQETQYF; CDR3 DNA: TGCAGTGGTGTGTACCAAGAGACCCAGTACTTC
D gene: -; V gene: TRBV28; J gene: TRBJ2-5; CDR3 length: 16; clone size: -; CDR3 protein: CASSPFEGRSSKAQYF; CDR3 DNA: TGTGCCAGCAGCCCTTTCGAGGGACGAAGTAGTAAGGCCCAGTACTTC
D gene: -; V gene: TRBV30; J gene: TRBJ1-3; CDR3 length: 13; clone size: -; CDR3 protein: CAWSRISGNTIYF; CDR3 DNA: TGTGCCTGGAGCCGGATATCTGGAAACACCATATATTTT
D gene: TRBD1; V gene: TRBV29-1; J gene: TRBJ1-2; CDR3 length: 13; clone size: -; CDR3 protein: CSGGTGNLYGYTF; CDR3 DNA: TGCAGCGGAGGGACAGGGAACCTCTATGGCTACACCTTC
D gene: -; V gene: TRBV9; J gene: TRBJ1-6; CDR3 length: 14; clone size: -; CDR3 protein: CASSVSGYNSPLHF; CDR3 DNA: TGTGCCAGCAGCGTATCAGGGTATAATTCACCCCTCCACTTT
D gene: -; V gene: TRBV7-6; J gene: TRBJ2-7; CDR3 length: 15; clone size: -; CDR3 protein: CASSLPTSGGREQYF; CDR3 DNA: TGTGCCAGCAGCTTACCTACCTCAGGCGGCCGGGAGCAGTACTTC
D gene: TRBD1; V gene: TRBV30; J gene: TRBJ1-2; CDR3 length: 13; clone size: -; CDR3 protein: CAWSGGQGDGYTF; CDR3 DNA: TGTGCCTGGAGTGGGGGACAGGGCGACGGCTACACCTTC
D gene: -; V gene: TRBV5-1; J gene: TRBJ1-3; CDR3 length: 15; clone size: -; CDR3 protein: CASSLATGNSNTIYF; CDR3 DNA: TGCGCCAGCAGCTTGGCCACGGGGAATAGCAACACCATATATTTT
D gene: -; V gene: TRBV18; J gene: TRBJ2-3; CDR3 length: 13; clone size: -; CDR3 protein: CASSPGATDTQYF; CDR3 DNA: TGTGCCAGCTCCCCCGGGGCCACAGATACGCAGTATTTT
D gene: TRBD1; V gene: TRBV6-4; J gene: TRBJ1-2; CDR3 length: 15; clone size: -; CDR3 protein: CASSDSTQGAYGYTF; CDR3 DNA: TGTGCCAGCAGTGACTCGACTCAGGGGGCGTATGGCTACACCTTC
D gene: TRBD2; V gene: TRBV18; J gene: TRBJ2-5; CDR3 length: 14; clone size: once; CDR3 protein: CASSTTSLGETQYF; CDR3 DNA: TGTGCCAGCTCAACGACTAGCTTGGGGGAGACCCAGTACTTC
D gene: -; V gene: TRBV18; J gene: TRBJ2-5; CDR3 length: 13; clone size: -; CDR3 protein: CASSAPSVETQYF; CDR3 DNA: TGTGCCAGCTCAGCTCCATCGGTGGAGACCCAGTACTTC
D gene: TRBD1; V gene: TRBV4-3; J gene: TRBJ1-6; CDR3 length: 13; clone size: -; CDR3 protein: CASSPGGSVALHF; CDR3 DNA: TGCGCCAGCAGCCCAGGGGGGTCGGTGGCCCTCCACTTT
D gene: -; V gene: TRBV30; J gene: TRBJ1-6; CDR3 length: 14; clone size: -; CDR3 protein: CAWSDFGVNSPLHF; CDR3 DNA: TGTGCCTGGAGTGATTTCGGGGTTAATTCACCCCTCCACTTT
D gene: TRBD1; V gene: TRBV7-2; J gene: TRBJ1-2; CDR3 length: 13; clone size: -; CDR3 protein: CASSLGTGSGYTF; CDR3 DNA: TGTGCCAGCAGCTTAGGGACAGGGAGCGGCTACACCTTC
D gene: -; V gene: TRBV7-9; J gene: TRBJ2-6; CDR3 length: 14; clone size: -; CDR3 protein: CASSSNVGANVLTF; CDR3 DNA: TGTGCCAGCAGCTCAAACGTGGGGGCCAACGTCCTGACTTTC
D gene: -; V gene: TRBV5-4; J gene: TRBJ1-2; CDR3 length: 16; clone size: -; CDR3 protein: CASRLDMTITNYGYTF; CDR3 DNA: TGTGCCAGCAGACTGGACATGACGATAACTAACTATGGCTACACCTTC
D gene: TRBD2; V gene: TRBV18; J gene: TRBJ2-3; CDR3 length: 15; clone size: -; CDR3 protein: CASSPGLALTDTQYF; CDR3 DNA: TGTGCCAGCTCACCGGGACTAGCGCTCACAGATACGCAGTATTTT
D gene: TRBD2; V gene: TRBV4-2; J gene: TRBJ2-7; CDR3 length: 17; clone size: -; CDR3 protein: CASSQEGLAGPSYEQYF; CDR3 DNA: TGTGCCAGCAGCCAAGAGGGACTAGCGGGGCCCTCCTACGAGCAGTACTTC
D gene: -; V gene: TRBV5-1; J gene: TRBJ2-7; CDR3 length: 14; clone size: -; CDR3 protein: CASSLDPGSYEQYF; CDR3 DNA: TGCGCCAGCAGCTTGGACCCGGGCTCCTACGAGCAGTACTTC
D gene: -; V gene: TRBV3-1/TRBV3-2; J gene: TRBJ1-6; CDR3 length: 15; clone size: -; CDR3 protein: CASSPRQSYNSPLHF; CDR3 DNA: TGTGCCAGCAGCCCACGACAGAGCTATAATTCACCCCTCCACTTT
D gene: TRBD1; V gene: TRBV2; J gene: TRBJ1-2; CDR3 length: 12; clone size: -; CDR3 protein: CATGTGDYGYTF; CDR3 DNA: TGTGCCACAGGGACAGGGGACTATGGCTACACCTTC
D gene: -; V gene: TRBV27; J gene: TRBJ2-3; CDR3 length: 13; clone size: few; CDR3 protein: CASSLYPQDTQYF; CDR3 DNA: TGTGCCAGCAGTTTATATCCCCAGGATACGCAGTATTTT
D gene: -; V gene: TRBV19; J gene: TRBJ1-1; CDR3 length: 15; clone size: -; CDR3 protein: CASSPRAREGTEAFF; CDR3 DNA: TGTGCCAGTAGCCCCCGGGCTCGAGAGGGCACTGAAGCTTTCTTT
D gene: -; V gene: TRBV6-1; J gene: TRBJ2-6; CDR3 length: 15; clone size: once; CDR3 protein: CASSDPNSGANVLTF; CDR3 DNA: TGTGCCAGCAGTGACCCTAACTCTGGGGCCAACGTCCTGACTTTC
D gene: -; V gene: TRBV14; J gene: TRBJ1-4; CDR3 length: 15; clone size: -; CDR3 protein: CASSQALLANEKLFF; CDR3 DNA: TGTGCCAGCAGCCAAGCCCTTCTTGCTAATGAAAAACTGTTTTTT
D gene: TRBD1; V gene: TRBV19; J gene: TRBJ2-5; CDR3 length: 16; clone size: -; CDR3 protein: CASSASPGQGIETQYF; CDR3 DNA: TGTGCCAGTAGTGCATCCCCGGGACAGGGGATTGAGACCCAGTACTTC
D gene: -; V gene: TRBV6-6; J gene: TRBJ1-1; CDR3 length: 16; clone size: -; CDR3 protein: CASSRGGTDGNTEAFF; CDR3 DNA: TGTGCCAGCAGCCGCGGGGGGACGGATGGAAACACTGAAGCTTTCTTT